This T cell receptor (beta chain) was recovered during a study of blood T cell repertoires in COVID-19. This clone is a singleton in its sample. Sequence at one end of the junction differs from germline and may be a read error. Data came from immunoSEQ multiplex PCR; TCRdb stores just in-frame clones and leaves some out. Of about 300,000 clones in the sample, around 87% were seen once. Looked up from germline, CDR1 is SGHAT and CDR2 is FQNNGV. CDR3 length: 16 amino acids. The material sequenced was peripheral blood. This sequence joins TRBV11-2 and TRBJ2-3, with D perhaps TRBD2 (5 bases). The TCR comes from a man aged 70 or older with acute or convalescent COVID-19. CDR3 amino acids: CASSPSPSYGTNTQYF. For the CDR3, the DNA is TGTGCCAGCAGCCCATCGCCTAGCTACGGCACAAATACGCAGTATTTT.